Shown below are 10 T cell receptor beta chains from a single sample sequenced in a study of cytomegalovirus exposure and HLA in healthy donors. PCR primers comprised 60 Vbeta and 13 Jbeta primers. TCRdb's table, derived via immunoSEQ multiplex PCR, lists solely in-frame clones and lacks some. The sample has some 130,000 clones; about four fifths are singletons. The specimen was PBMCs. All receptors come from a man aged 25-40 years in good health.

The genes are TRBV6-5 and TRBJ1-5; 7 nucleotides match TRBD1. The germline gives CDR1 MNHEY, CDR2 SVGAGI. This CDR3 has 14 amino acids. V was clipped by 4 bases and J by 4 bases; unmatched bases: 4. The chain's CDR3 is CASSLSQGNQPQHF. DNA of the CDR3: TGTGCCAGCAGTTTGTCACAGGGGAATCAGCCCCAGCATTTT.

The chain links TRBV19 to TRBJ2-6; D is unresolved. The CDR3 has 14 amino acids. Germline CDR1 and CDR2: LNHDA and SQIVND (reference sequence). V dropped 5 bases and J dropped 2 bases, with 7 bases sitting between them. In DNA form, the CDR3 reads TGTGCCAGTAGTCCGCGAACTGGGGCCAACGTCCTGACTTTC. Protein product: CASSPRTGANVLTF. The full variable domain, its missing parts supplied by reference TRBV19 and TRBJ2-6, is DGGITQSPKYLFRKEGQNVTLSCEQNLNHDAMYWYRQDPGQGLRLIYYSQIVNDFQKGDIAEGYSVSREKKESFPLTVTSAQKNPTAFYLCASSPRTGANVLTFGAGSRLTVL.

Comment on this clone: Germline is not matched at one junction end, which may reflect a read error. This sequence joins TRBV7-9 and TRBJ1-5; D not resolved. This CDR3 has 14 residues. The germline V gene encodes CDR1 SEHNR and CDR2 FQNEAQ (reference sequence). CDR3 amino acids: CSSSLVEGNRPQHF. The DNA of the CDR3 is TGTTCCAGCAGCTTAGTTGAGGGAAATCGGCCCCAGCATTTT.

This clone was detected a few times. The V gene is TRBV7-2, the J gene TRBJ2-5; tentatively, D is TRBD1 (5 bases). Trimming stripped 7 bases from V and 2 bases from J, with 29 bases between. Per germline, CDR1 SGHTA and CDR2 FQGNSA. The CDR3 is made up of 19 amino acids. CDR3 region: CASTCQGHLQPVGQETQYF. CDR3 nucleotide sequence: TGTGCCAGCACCTGCCAAGGACACCTTCAACCGGTGGGTCAAGAGACCCAGTACTTC.

CDR3 in DNA: TGTGCCAGCAGCCCCCCGACTAGCGGGAAACAAAACATTCAGTACTTC. The encoded protein is CASSPPTSGKQNIQYF. The V gene is TRBV7-9, the J gene TRBJ2-4; 11 bases are shared with TRBD2. V was clipped by 5 bases and J by 5 bases; unmatched bases: 8. The CDR3 consists of 16 residues. The germline V gene encodes CDR1 SEHNR and CDR2 FQNEAQ (reference sequence).

The rearrangement links TRBV29-1 to TRBJ2-5; 9 bases fit TRBD2. The CDR3 has 15 amino acids. With 7 bases clipped from V and 5 bases from J, the junction kept 14 bases outside the gene matches. The germline CDR1 and CDR2 sequences are SQVTM and ANQGSEA. The CDR3 reads CSAGGAGGPGETQYF. The CDR3 nucleotides are TGCAGCGCTGGAGGGGCGGGAGGGCCAGGGGAGACCCAGTACTTC.

This clone was observed a few times. V is TRBV21-1 and J is TRBJ1-1. TRBV21-1 counts as a pseudogene. The CDR3 consists of 17 residues. CDR3: CASSTLPLRPMNTEAFF. The CDR3 DNA sequence: TGTGCCAGCAGCACGCTCCCGTTGCGGCCCATGAACACTGAAGCTTTCTTT.

The CDR3 loop is CASDREGNTIYF. The CDR3 DNA reads as TGTGCCAGTGACAGGGAGGGAAACACCATATATTTT. This chain uses TRBV6-1 with TRBJ1-3; 7 bases are a match to TRBD1. CDR3 size: 12 residues. Per germline, CDR1 MNHNS and CDR2 SASEGT. V trimming: 9 bases; J trimming: 4 bases; junction bases outside the gene matches: 3.

This clone was counted only a few times. The gene calls are TRBV18 and TRBJ1-5; D is unresolved. CDR1 is KGHSH and CDR2 is LQKENI in the germline V gene. This CDR3 spans 17 amino acids. V was pared by 2 bases and J by 0 bases, with 14 bases between. The chain's CDR3 is CASSPGSGEYSNQPQHF. CDR3 coding DNA: TGTGCCAGCTCACCAGGGTCGGGAGAGTATAGCAATCAGCCCCAGCATTTT.

V gene TRBV28 combines with J gene TRBJ1-3, with a weak D call TRBD1 (6 bases). CDR3 length: 13 residues. The V end was cut by 6 bases, the J end by 7 bases, with 13 bases between. Germline V CDR1 and CDR2: MDHEN, SYDVKM. In DNA form, the CDR3 reads TGTGCCAGCAGCCTTACAGGGATTAACACCATATATTTT. Translating gives CASSLTGINTIYF.